A single sample gave rise to the 9 T cell receptor beta chains below, sequenced in a study of blood T cell repertoires in COVID-19. The assay was immunoSEQ multiplex PCR, and TCRdb's table has in-frame clones only and misses some. The sample holds about 440,000 clones, 70% to 90% seen once. The material sequenced was PBMCs or T cells enriched from blood (not recorded which). These receptors all come from a woman in her late teens or twenties with acute COVID-19.

V gene TRBV4-3 combines with J gene TRBJ2-3, with TRBD2 matching over 9 bases. Germline trimming cut 0 bases from V and 4 bases from J; bases unmatched to any gene: 11. This CDR3 has 18 amino acids. Germline CDR1 and CDR2: LGHNA and YSLEER. CDR3: CASSQDGGLAETADTQYF. The CDR3, as DNA: TGCGCCAGCAGCCAAGATGGGGGACTAGCTGAGACTGCAGATACGCAGTATTTT.

The chain is built from TRBV11-2 and TRBJ1-6; 7 bases agree with TRBD1. The CDR3 sequence is 14 residues long. CDR1 is SGHAT, CDR2 FQNNGV, per germline. Trimming at V came to 0 bases and at J to 9 bases, leaving 2 bases not matched to a gene. The CDR3 coding sequence is TGTGCCAGCAGCTTAGAGAGGGGGCCTTCACCCCTCCACTTT. Translated: CASSLERGPSPLHF.

In its sample, this clone was seen once. The chain is built from TRBV28 and TRBJ2-1, with 8 bases lining up with TRBD1. J gave up 8 bases and V 5 bases, and 14 bases lay outside the gene matches. Germline V gives CDR1 MDHEN, CDR2 SYDVKM. This CDR3 has 16 amino acids. In DNA, the CDR3 is TGTGCCAGCAGTCCTCAGGGGGCGCGGAGTTTAGATGAGCAGTTCTTC. Its protein is CASSPQGARSLDEQFF.

The gene calls are TRBV9 and TRBJ2-3, with a possible D match to TRBD1 (5 bases). Trimming removed 3 bases from V and 4 bases from J, with 9 bases in between. CDR3 length: 13 amino acids. The V gene's germline CDR1 is SGDLS and CDR2 YYNGEE. Here the CDR3 DNA reads TGTGCCAGCAGCGGCAGGGAATCAGATACGCAGTATTTT. Translation: CASSGRESDTQYF.

The gene calls are TRBV6-5 and TRBJ2-2; 9 nucleotides line up with TRBD1. V was clipped by 6 bases and J by 5 bases; unmatched bases: 4. The length of the CDR3 is 14 residues. Germline-derived CDR1 and CDR2 are MNHEY and SVGAGI. The CDR3 here is CASRRTGDTGELFF. CDR3 in DNA: TGTGCCAGCAGAAGGACAGGGGATACCGGGGAGCTGTTTTTT.

The V call is TRBV9, the J call TRBJ1-2; 10 bases are a match to TRBD1. Germline values: CDR1 SGDLS, CDR2 YYNGEE. V shed 4 bases, J shed 5 bases, and the junction held 8 bases outside the gene matches. This CDR3 spans 15 amino acids. This CDR3 is CASSPETGGAYGYTF. CDR3 sequence (DNA): TGTGCCAGCAGCCCGGAGACAGGGGGCGCGTATGGCTACACCTTC.

This clone was seen just once. The chain links TRBV3-1 (or the pseudogene TRBV3-2) to TRBJ2-1, with a possible D match to TRBD2 (6 bases). The CDR3 extends over 13 amino acids. Trimming took 1 base from V and 9 from J, leaving 10 bases between them. Germline V gene lookup returns CDR1 LGHDT and CDR2 YNNKEL (reference sequence). The CDR3 DNA is TGTGCCAGCAGCCAAGGACTTAGCGGTGAGCAGTTCTTC. Translating gives CASSQGLSGEQFF.

About this clone: The sample has other DNA sequences that encode this CDR3 too. This chain joins TRBV27 and TRBJ1-3; 7 nucleotides align to TRBD1. After removal of 0 bases from V and 4 bases from J, the junction contained 3 bases not matched to a gene. The germline gives CDR1 MNHEY, CDR2 SMNVEV (reference sequence). The CDR3 is made up of 15 amino acids. The CDR3 is CASSLSTGAGNTIYF. Written as DNA, the CDR3 is TGTGCCAGCAGTTTATCTACAGGGGCAGGAAACACCATATATTTT.

V is TRBV6-1 and J is TRBJ1-5; perhaps TRBD1 as D (5 bases). Trimming left V 3 bases short and J 7 bases short, with 7 bases between. The CDR3 has 12 residues. Per germline, CDR1 MNHNS and CDR2 SASEGT. The CDR3 DNA follows: TGTGCCAGCAGTGACGGGGGACAGCCCCAGCATTTT. Protein product: CASSDGGQPQHF.